The 23 T cell receptor beta chains below were found in one sample sequenced in a study of T cell responses to AZD1222 COVID-19 vaccine. TCRdb keeps only in-frame clones here, not all; method: immunoSEQ multiplex PCR. The data show more than 140,000 clones, around 89% seen once. The material sequenced was peripheral blood, taken on day 0 of AZD1222 vaccination. The receptors here all came from an adult in good health.

The V call is TRBV12-3 or TRBV12-4, the J call TRBJ2-5; weak D call: TRBD1 (6 bases). CDR3 length: 13 residues. V lost 6 bases and J 1 base, leaving 9 bases between the germline ends. CDR3 nucleotide sequence: TGTGCCAGCAGACAGGGTGCCCAAGAGACCCAGTACTTC. Its protein product is CASRQGAQETQYF.

The rearrangement links TRBV11-2 to TRBJ2-3; no reliable D call. Per the germline V gene, CDR1 is SGHAT and CDR2 is FQNNGV. Trimming removed 5 bases at V and 4 bases at J, with 13 bases between. This CDR3 spans 14 amino acids. The DNA for the CDR3 is TGTGCCAGCAGCCAAGGACCCGGCGCAGATACGCAGTATTTT. Its translation: CASSQGPGADTQYF.

CDR3 protein: CASSPQGTEAFF. The CDR3 nucleotides read TGTGCCAGCTCACCACAGGGGACTGAAGCTTTCTTT. The chain recombines TRBV18 with TRBJ1-1; possibly TRBD1 for D (5 bases). The CDR3 is 12 amino acids. V lost 1 base and J lost 5, with 5 bases in between. Germline CDR1 and CDR2: KGHSH and LQKENI.

The rearrangement uses TRBV6-2 or TRBV6-3 and TRBJ2-2; tentatively, D is TRBD2 (7 bases). Trimming shortened V by 2 bases and J by 9 bases, and 10 bases separated the two germline ends. The germline V gene has CDR1 MNHEY and CDR2 SVGEGT. The CDR3 spans 13 residues. The CDR3 loop is CASSYGGGRELFF. In DNA form, the CDR3 reads TGTGCCAGCAGTTACGGCGGGGGCAGGGAGCTGTTTTTT.

This chain uses TRBV5-6 with TRBJ1-1, with D unresolved. This CDR3 has 13 amino acids. V was pared by 2 bases and J by 3 bases, with 8 bases between. Germline V gene sequence: CDR1 SGHDT, CDR2 YYEEEE. This CDR3 reads CASSFGPDTEAFF. CDR3 in DNA: TGTGCCAGCAGCTTTGGGCCGGACACTGAAGCTTTCTTT.

V gene TRBV5-1 combines with J gene TRBJ2-1, with D possibly TRBD2 on 7 matching bases. The CDR3 sequence is 16 residues long. Trimming removed 9 bases from V and 8 bases from J, with 27 bases in between. The germline V gene has CDR1 SGHRS and CDR2 YFSETQ. The CDR3 spells CANCREGTPLRDEQFF. Here the CDR3 DNA reads TGCGCCAATTGCAGGGAGGGGACACCCTTGCGGGATGAGCAGTTCTTC.

The CDR3: CASSVEVPNNEQFF. The CDR3, as DNA: TGTGCCAGCAGCGTAGAGGTCCCAAACAATGAGCAGTTCTTC. The chain couples TRBV9 to TRBJ2-1; D not resolved. Germline-derived CDR1 and CDR2 are SGDLS and YYNGEE. V lost 0 bases, J lost 5 bases, and 9 bases lay in between. The CDR3 extends over 14 amino acids. The full variable domain, completed using reference TRBV9 and TRBJ2-1, is DSGVTQTPKHLITATGQRVTLRCSPRSGDLSVYWYQQSLDQGLQFLIQYYNGEERAKGNILERFSAQQFPDLHSELNLSSLELGDSALYFCASSVEVPNNEQFFGPGTRLTVL.

The genes are TRBV7-9 and TRBJ1-2; 9 positions match TRBD1. CDR3 length: 15 residues. Germline CDR1 SEHNR, CDR2 FQNEAQ (reference sequence). V trimming: 5 bases; J trimming: 7 bases; junction bases outside the gene matches: 11. Written as DNA, the CDR3 is TGTGCCAGCAGCCCACGACAGGGGGGATATCTTGGCTACACCTTC. It yields the protein CASSPRQGGYLGYTF.

The V call is TRBV19, the J call TRBJ1-2; D is unresolved. The V end lost 4 bases, the J end lost 3 bases, and 6 bases lay between the germline ends. There are 12 residues in the CDR3. Germline V CDR1 and CDR2: LNHDA, SQIVND (reference sequence). As DNA, the CDR3 is TGTGCCAGTAGTAGGCGGGACTATGGCTACACCTTC. Translation: CASSRRDYGYTF.

The CDR3 is CASSLDRSTDTQYF. CDR3 in DNA: TGTGCCAGCAGCTTAGACAGAAGCACAGATACGCAGTATTTT. This sequence joins TRBV7-2 and TRBJ2-3; D gene uncertain. Germline V gene sequence: CDR1 SGHTA, CDR2 FQGNSA. The length of the CDR3 is 14 residues. V was pared by 1 base and J by 0 bases, with 5 bases between.

V is TRBV5-4 and J is TRBJ2-5; TRBD1 might be the D (5 bases). Germline lookup yields CDR1 SGHNT and CDR2 YYREEE (reference sequence). The CDR3 runs 14 residues. The V end was cut by 0 bases, the J end by 3 bases, with 9 bases between. For the CDR3, the DNA is TGTGCCAGCAGCTTGGCAGGGTTCGAAGAGACCCAGTACTTC. It yields the protein CASSLAGFEETQYF.

V gene TRBV3-1 (or the pseudogene TRBV3-2) combines with J gene TRBJ2-7; 11 nucleotides line up with TRBD2. The CDR3 extends over 17 amino acids. The germline V gene has CDR1 LGHDT and CDR2 YNNKEL (reference sequence). V shed 3 bases, J shed 0 bases, and the junction held 7 bases outside the gene matches. CDR3 region: CASSHGLAGIISYEQYF. CDR3 bases: TGTGCCAGCAGCCATGGACTAGCGGGTATCATCTCCTACGAGCAGTACTTC.

The chain has TRBV9 and TRBJ2-3; 15 nucleotides align to TRBD2. The CDR3 has 16 residues. Unmatched junction bases numbered 8, after V lost 5 bases and J lost 7 bases. CDR1 is SGDLS, CDR2 YYNGEE, per germline. The CDR3: CASSPTGTSGGNTQYF. The CDR3 coding sequence is TGTGCCAGCAGTCCTACCGGGACTAGCGGGGGGAATACGCAGTATTTT.

This chain uses TRBV20-1 with TRBJ2-1, with a tentative D call TRBD2 (5 bases). Between the trimmed V and J ends, which lost 5 bases and 11 bases, there was a span of 7 bases. Germline assignment: CDR1 DFQATT and CDR2 SNEGSKA (reference sequence). The CDR3 contains 9 residues. The CDR3 DNA reads as TGCAGTGCTTTCGGGAAGCAGTTCTTC. It is translated as CSAFGKQFF.

DNA of the CDR3: TGTGCCAGCTCACCGACAGATACGCAGTATTTT. Translated, it gives CASSPTDTQYF. The gene calls are TRBV18 and TRBJ2-3; no clear D. This CDR3 comprises 11 residues. Between the trimmed V and J ends, which lost 3 bases and 3 bases, there was a span of 1 base. CDR1 KGHSH and CDR2 LQKENI come from the germline V gene.

The V call is TRBV5-6, the J call TRBJ1-6, with D uncertain. The V gene's germline CDR1 is SGHDT and CDR2 YYEEEE. This CDR3 has 17 amino acids. Deletions cut 0 bases from V and 4 bases from J, with 14 bases between. The CDR3 nucleotides read TGTGCCAGCAGCTTGGCCCGGGGTGGTTCTTATAATTCACCCCTCCACTTT. Its protein product is CASSLARGGSYNSPLHF.

The chain uses TRBV19 and TRBJ2-1; 10 nucleotides line up with TRBD2. The V segment lost 3 bases and the J segment 5 bases; nucleotides outside the gene matches: 13. The CDR3 totals 18 residues. Germline CDR1 and CDR2: LNHDA and SQIVND (reference sequence). This chain's CDR3 is CASSMYASGSSTNNEQFF. CDR3 sequence (DNA): TGTGCCAGTAGTATGTATGCTAGCGGGAGTTCCACCAACAATGAGCAGTTCTTC.

The rearrangement joins TRBV10-1 to TRBJ2-7; no clear D. This CDR3 has 14 amino acids. V shed 0 bases and J shed 0 bases, with 6 bases lying between them. Per germline, CDR1 WNHNN and CDR2 SYGVQD (reference sequence). The CDR3 protein is CASSESQVSYEQYF. Here the CDR3 DNA reads TGCGCCAGCAGTGAGTCTCAGGTCTCCTACGAGCAGTACTTC.

V gene TRBV5-5 combines with J gene TRBJ2-1; a possible D gene is TRBD2 (6 bases). In germline, CDR1 is SGHKS, CDR2 YYEKEE (reference sequence). Deletions cut 0 bases from V and 9 bases from J, with 13 bases between. CDR3 size: 14 residues. The CDR3 nucleotides are TGTGCCAGCAGCTTGGAGTGGACTAACGCTGAGCAGTTCTTC. The encoded protein is CASSLEWTNAEQFF.

This clone was detected only once. The chain joins TRBV5-4 to TRBJ1-2; 7 bases align to TRBD1. V dropped 4 bases and J dropped 4; count of bases not matched to a gene: 7. The germline gives CDR1 SGHNT, CDR2 YYREEE (reference sequence). The length of the CDR3 is 14 residues. The CDR3 coding sequence is TGTGCCAGCAGCCTACAGGGGACCGGCTATGGCTACACCTTC. Its protein product is CASSLQGTGYGYTF. Combining the CDR3 with reference TRBV5-4 and TRBJ1-2 gives the whole variable domain ETGVTQSPTHLIKTRGQQVTLRCSSQSGHNTVSWYQQALGQGPQFIFQYYREEENGRGNFPPRFSGLQFPNYSSELNVNALELDDSALYLCASSLQGTGYGYTFGSGTRLTVV.

The chain is built from TRBV5-6 and TRBJ2-7; 9 positions match TRBD2. The germline V gene has CDR1 SGHDT and CDR2 YYEEEE. Trimming at V came to 5 bases and at J to 0 bases, leaving 9 bases not matched to a gene. CDR3 size: 16 residues. The CDR3 bases are TGTGCCAGCAGTAATATTGGCGGGGGGGACTCCTACGAGCAGTACTTC. Translation: CASSNIGGGDSYEQYF.

The rearrangement joins TRBV6-5 to TRBJ1-1; the D is unclear. Germline V gene lookup returns CDR1 MNHEY and CDR2 SVGAGI. This CDR3 is 12 amino acids long. Trimming pared 6 bases from V and 5 bases from J, leaving 10 bases between. The CDR3 DNA follows: TGTGCCAGCAGAGGGATCCTTACTGAAGCTTTCTTT. It specifies CASRGILTEAFF.

The chain joins TRBV6-5 to TRBJ2-1, with 12 bases lining up with TRBD2. The V and J ends lost 0 bases and 8 bases, in that order; junction bases with no gene match: 5. Germline V gene sequence: CDR1 MNHEY, CDR2 SVGAGI. CDR3 length equals 16 residues. The CDR3, as DNA: TGTGCCAGCAGTTACTCCTCTAGCGGGAGGGCGGATGAGCAGTTCTTC. It codes for CASSYSSSGRADEQFF.